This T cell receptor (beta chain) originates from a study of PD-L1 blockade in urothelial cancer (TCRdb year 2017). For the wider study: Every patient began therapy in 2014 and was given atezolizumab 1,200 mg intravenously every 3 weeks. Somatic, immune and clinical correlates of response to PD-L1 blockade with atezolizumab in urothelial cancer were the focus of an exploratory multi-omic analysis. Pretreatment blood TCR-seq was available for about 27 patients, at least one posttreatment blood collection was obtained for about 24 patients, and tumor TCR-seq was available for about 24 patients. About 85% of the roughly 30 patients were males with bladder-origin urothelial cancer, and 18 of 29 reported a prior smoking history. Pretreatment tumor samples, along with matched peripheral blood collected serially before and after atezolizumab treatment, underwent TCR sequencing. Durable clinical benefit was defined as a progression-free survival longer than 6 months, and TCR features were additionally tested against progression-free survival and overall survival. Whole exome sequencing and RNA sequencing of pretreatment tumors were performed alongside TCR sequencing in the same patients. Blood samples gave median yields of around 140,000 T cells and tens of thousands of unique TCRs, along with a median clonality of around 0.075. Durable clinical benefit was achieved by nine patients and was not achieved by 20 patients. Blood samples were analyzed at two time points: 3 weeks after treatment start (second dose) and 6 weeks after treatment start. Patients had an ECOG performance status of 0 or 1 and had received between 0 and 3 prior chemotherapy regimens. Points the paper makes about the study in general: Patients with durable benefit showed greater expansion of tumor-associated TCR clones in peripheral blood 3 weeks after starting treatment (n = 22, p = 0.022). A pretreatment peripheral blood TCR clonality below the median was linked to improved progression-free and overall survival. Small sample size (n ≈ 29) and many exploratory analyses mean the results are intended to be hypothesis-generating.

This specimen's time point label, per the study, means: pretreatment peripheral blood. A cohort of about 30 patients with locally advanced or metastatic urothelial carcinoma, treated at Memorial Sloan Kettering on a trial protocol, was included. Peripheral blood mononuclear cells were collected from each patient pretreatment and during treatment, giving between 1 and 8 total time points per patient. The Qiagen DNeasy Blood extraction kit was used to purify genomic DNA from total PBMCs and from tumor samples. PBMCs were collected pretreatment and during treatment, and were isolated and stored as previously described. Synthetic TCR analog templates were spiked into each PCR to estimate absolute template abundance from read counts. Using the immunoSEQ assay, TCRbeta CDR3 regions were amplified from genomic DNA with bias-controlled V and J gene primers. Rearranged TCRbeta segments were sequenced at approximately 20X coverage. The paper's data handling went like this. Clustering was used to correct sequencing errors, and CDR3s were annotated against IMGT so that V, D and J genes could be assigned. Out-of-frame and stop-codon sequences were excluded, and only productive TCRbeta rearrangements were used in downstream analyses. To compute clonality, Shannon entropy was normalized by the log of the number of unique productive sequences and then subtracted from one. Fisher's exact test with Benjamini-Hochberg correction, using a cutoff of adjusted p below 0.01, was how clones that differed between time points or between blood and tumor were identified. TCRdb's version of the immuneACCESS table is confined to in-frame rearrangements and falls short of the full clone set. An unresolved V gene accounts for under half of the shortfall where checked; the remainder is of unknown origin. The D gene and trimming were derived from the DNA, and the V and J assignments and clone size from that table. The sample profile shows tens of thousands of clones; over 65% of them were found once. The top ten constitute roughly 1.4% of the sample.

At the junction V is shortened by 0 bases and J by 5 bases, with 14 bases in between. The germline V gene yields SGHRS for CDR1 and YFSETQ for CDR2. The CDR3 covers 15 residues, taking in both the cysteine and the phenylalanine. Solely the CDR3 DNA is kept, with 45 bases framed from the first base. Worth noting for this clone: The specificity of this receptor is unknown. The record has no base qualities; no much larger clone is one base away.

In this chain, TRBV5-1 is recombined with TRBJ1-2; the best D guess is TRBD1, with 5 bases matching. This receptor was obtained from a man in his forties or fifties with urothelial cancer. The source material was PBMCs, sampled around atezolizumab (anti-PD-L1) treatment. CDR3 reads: CASSLEGQGGYGYTF. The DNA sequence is TGCGCCAGCAGCTTGGAAGGGCAGGGAGGTTATGGCTACACCTTC.